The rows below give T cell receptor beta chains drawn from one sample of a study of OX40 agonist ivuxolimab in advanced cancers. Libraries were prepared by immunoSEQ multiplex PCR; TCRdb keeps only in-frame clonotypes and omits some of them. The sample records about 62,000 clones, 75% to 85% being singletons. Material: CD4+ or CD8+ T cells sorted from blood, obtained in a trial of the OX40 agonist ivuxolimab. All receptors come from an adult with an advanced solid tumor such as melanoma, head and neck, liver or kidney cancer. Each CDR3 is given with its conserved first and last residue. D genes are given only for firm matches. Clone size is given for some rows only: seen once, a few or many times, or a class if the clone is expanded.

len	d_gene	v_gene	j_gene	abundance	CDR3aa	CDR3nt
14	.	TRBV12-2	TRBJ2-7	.	CASRLVGASYEQYF	TGTGCAAGTCGCTTGGTCGGTGCCTCCTACGAGCAGTACTTC
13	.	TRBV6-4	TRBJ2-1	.	CASSVRPYNEQFF	TGTGCCAGCAGTGTAAGGCCTTACAATGAGCAGTTCTTC
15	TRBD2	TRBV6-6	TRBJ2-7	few	CASSPLAGGSYEQYF	TGTGCCAGCAGCCCACTAGCGGGAGGTTCCTACGAGCAGTACTTC
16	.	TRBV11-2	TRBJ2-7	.	CASSLDILGQTYEQYF	TGTGCCAGCAGCTTAGATATCCTGGGTCAAACCTACGAGCAGTACTTC
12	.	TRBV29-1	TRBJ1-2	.	CSVGRINYGYTF	TGCAGCGTTGGAAGGATTAACTATGGCTACACCTTC
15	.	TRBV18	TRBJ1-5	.	CASSPSVGSNQPQHF	TGTGCCAGCTCACCCTCGGTAGGGAGCAATCAGCCCCAGCATTTT
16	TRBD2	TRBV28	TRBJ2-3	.	CASSSIAGGQTDTQYF	TGTGCCAGCAGTTCAATAGCGGGAGGGCAAACAGATACGCAGTATTTT
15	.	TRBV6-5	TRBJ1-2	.	CASSYSMEANYGYTF	TGTGCCAGCAGTTACTCGATGGAAGCTAACTATGGCTACACCTTC
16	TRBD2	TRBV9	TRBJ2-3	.	CASSVGLAGGADTQYF	TGTGCCAGCAGCGTAGGGCTAGCGGGAGGAGCAGATACGCAGTATTTT
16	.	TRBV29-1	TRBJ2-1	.	CSVEDLGGSSYNEQFF	TGCAGCGTTGAAGATCTTGGCGGGTCGTCCTACAATGAGCAGTTCTTC
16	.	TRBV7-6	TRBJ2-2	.	CASSLFLGANTGELFF	TGTGCCAGCAGCTTATTTCTAGGGGCGAACACCGGGGAGCTGTTTTTT
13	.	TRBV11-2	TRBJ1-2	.	CASSFAAYYGYTF	TGTGCCAGCAGCTTTGCAGCCTACTATGGCTACACCTTC
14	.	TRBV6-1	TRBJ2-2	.	CASSDGIHTGELFF	TGTGCCAGCAGTGACGGAATACATACCGGGGAGCTGTTTTTT
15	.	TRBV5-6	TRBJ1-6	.	CASSGGSPYNSPLHF	TGTGCCAGCAGCGGGGGGTCCCCCTATAATTCACCCCTCCACTTT
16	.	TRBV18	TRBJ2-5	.	CASSPGTGSLGETQYF	TGTGCCAGCTCACCAGGGACGGGATCTTTGGGAGAGACCCAGTACTTC
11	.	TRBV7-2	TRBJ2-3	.	CASSFRDTQYF	TGTGCCAGCAGCTTCCGGGATACGCAGTATTTT
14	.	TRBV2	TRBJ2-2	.	CASSLPSPPGELFF	TGTGCCAGCAGTTTGCCCTCCCCTCCCGGGGAGCTGTTTTTT
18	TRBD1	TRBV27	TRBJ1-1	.	CASSYNIGTGGWNTEAFF	TGTGCCAGCAGTTATAATATAGGGACAGGGGGCTGGAACACTGAAGCTTTCTTT
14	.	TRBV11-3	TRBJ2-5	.	CASSLSGLQETQYF	TGTGCCAGCAGCTTATCCGGTCTACAAGAGACCCAGTACTTC
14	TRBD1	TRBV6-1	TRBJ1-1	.	CAKQTGGMNTEAFF	TGTGCCAAGCAGACAGGGGGAATGAACACTGAAGCTTTCTTT
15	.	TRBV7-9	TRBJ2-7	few	CASSLSGWGSYEQYF	TGTGCCAGCAGCTTGTCAGGGTGGGGGTCCTACGAGCAGTACTTC
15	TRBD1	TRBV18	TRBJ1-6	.	CASSPDRVRNSPLHF	TGTGCCAGCTCCCCCGACAGGGTACGAAATTCACCCCTCCACTTT
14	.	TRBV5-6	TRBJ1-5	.	CASSLVGGNQPQHF	TGTGCCAGCAGCTTGGTGGGGGGCAATCAGCCCCAGCATTTT
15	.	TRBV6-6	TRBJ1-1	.	CASSEAGGKRFGAFF	TGTGCCAGCAGTGAGGCCGGCGGGAAACGGTTCGGTGCTTTCTTT
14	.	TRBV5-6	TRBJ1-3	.	CASSFTDTGNTIYF	TGTGCCAGCAGCTTCACAGATACTGGAAACACCATATATTTT
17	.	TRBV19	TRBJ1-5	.	CASSPGLFLYSNQPQHF	TGTGCCAGTTCTCCGGGACTGTTCCTCTATAGCAATCAGCCCCAGCATTTT
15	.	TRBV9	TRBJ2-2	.	CASSDTMEWTGELFF	TGTGCCAGCAGCGACACTATGGAGTGGACCGGGGAGCTGTTTTTT
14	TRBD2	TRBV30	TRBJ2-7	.	CAWSGSGNGAEQYF	TGTGCCTGGAGTGGGAGCGGGAACGGGGCCGAGCAGTACTTC
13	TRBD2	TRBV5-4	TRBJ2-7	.	CASSLDTSGEQYF	TGTGCCAGCAGCTTGGATACTAGCGGCGAGCAGTACTTC
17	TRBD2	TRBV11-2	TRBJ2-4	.	CASSSLAGGRGKNIQYF	TGTGCCAGCAGTTCCCTAGCGGGGGGGAGAGGCAAAAACATTCAGTACTTC
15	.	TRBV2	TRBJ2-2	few	CASRRDPTNTGELFF	TGTGCCAGCAGGAGGGACCCCACGAACACCGGGGAGCTGTTTTTT